Listed below are T cell receptor beta chains from one sample, sequenced in a study of response to subunit inactivated influenza vaccine. TCRdb reanalysed the RT-PCR reads using MiXCR and keeps one entry per CDR3 protein. This table holds about 650,000 distinct CDR3 sequences, more than 15% found once. Sequences were derived from PBMCs from blood, sampled 12 days after vaccination. The receptors were gathered from a man aged 50-60 years who received an inactivated influenza vaccine. Both conserved end residues are part of each CDR3. The D gene is left open where the match is weak. Clone sizes are given selectively: once, few, many, or a class where the clone is expanded.

clone_size j_call cdr3_length v_call d_call cdr3_nt cdr3_aa
NA TRBJ2-4 14 TRBV2 NA TGTGCCAGCAGTGTCTTTAGAGCCAAAAACATTCAGTACTTC CASSVFRAKNIQYF
few TRBJ2-7 13 TRBV6-2/TRBV6-3 NA TGTGCCAGCAGTTACCACCCATCCTACGAGCAGTACTTC CASSYHPSYEQYF
NA TRBJ2-7 17 TRBV5-1 NA TGCGCCAGCAGCTTGTTATCGGGGAGAATAACGACCTACGAGCAGTACTTC CASSLLSGRITTYEQYF
once TRBJ2-1 15 TRBV12-3/TRBV12-4 TRBD1 TGTGCCAGCAGTGGGCAGGGACAGGCCTACAATGAGCAGTTCTTC CASSGQGQAYNEQFF
many TRBJ2-7 15 TRBV12-3/TRBV12-4 TRBD1 TGTGCCAGCAGCTCCCCCGGGACAGGGACCTACGAGCAGTACTTC CASSSPGTGTYEQYF
many TRBJ2-5 15 TRBV4-3 NA TGCGCCAGCAGCCAAGATAAGGGGCGGTGGGAGACCCAGTACTTC CASSQDKGRWETQYF
NA TRBJ2-7 13 TRBV18 NA TGTGCCAGCTCAAGATCAGAAACCTACGAGCAGTACTTC CASSRSETYEQYF
few TRBJ1-1 16 TRBV18 NA TGTGCCAGCTCACCACCCCCACGCGGAAGGAACACTGAAGCTTTCTTT CASSPPPRGRNTEAFF
NA TRBJ2-1 13 TRBV27 TRBD2 TGTGCCAGCACCCGGACTAGCTCCAATGAGCAGTTCTTC CASTRTSSNEQFF
many TRBJ2-7 14 TRBV12-3/TRBV12-4 TRBD2 TGTGCCAGCAGTCCCAAGCGGGGGATTTACGAGCAGTACTTC CASSPKRGIYEQYF
NA TRBJ2-7 16 TRBV6-2/TRBV6-3 NA TGTGCCAGCAGTTACTCGAGTTGGTACAACTCCTACGAGCAGTACTTC CASSYSSWYNSYEQYF
many TRBJ2-3 14 TRBV12-3/TRBV12-4 NA TGTGCCAGCAGTTTAACCAGGGGCACAGATACGCAGTATTTT CASSLTRGTDTQYF
NA TRBJ1-4 15 TRBV7-2 TRBD1 TGTGCCAGCAGCCTCTACAGGGGGCCGGGTGAAAAACTGTTTTTT CASSLYRGPGEKLFF
NA TRBJ2-1 11 TRBV20-1 TRBD2 TGCAGTGCTGAGCGGGGGAATGAGCAGTTCTTC CSAERGNEQFF
NA TRBJ2-3 11 TRBV29-1 NA TGCAGCGTTGATTCGGCAGATACGCAGTATTTT CSVDSADTQYF
NA TRBJ2-7 17 TRBV4-3 TRBD2 TGCGCCAGTAGCCAAGATATAGGGACTAGCGCCTCCGGCGAGCAGTACTTC CASSQDIGTSASGEQYF
NA TRBJ1-1 13 TRBV19 TRBD1 TGTGCCAGTAAGGGGACAGGGGGCACTGAAGCTTTCTTT CASKGTGGTEAFF
few TRBJ2-7 16 TRBV5-5 TRBD2 TGTGCCAGCAGCCCGGAGATACTAGCGGGGACCTACGAGCAGTACTTC CASSPEILAGTYEQYF
few TRBJ1-2 14 TRBV29-1 TRBD1 TGCAGCGTTGAAGGGGGACAGAGCCTCTATGGCTACACCTTC CSVEGGQSLYGYTF
few TRBJ2-4 15 TRBV5-1 TRBD1 TGCGCCAGCAGCTTGTCAGGGGGCGGCGGAAACATTCAGTACTTC CASSLSGGGGNIQYF
NA TRBJ2-2 14 TRBV7-8 TRBD2 TGTGCCAGCAGCTTTTCCGGGAGGACCGGGGAGCTGTTTTTT CASSFSGRTGELFF
NA TRBJ2-3 21 TRBV10-3 TRBD2 TGTGCCATCAGTGTGCAGGCGGATGGACTAGCGGAACCGTGGGGCACAGATACGCAGTATTTT CAISVQADGLAEPWGTDTQYF
few TRBJ2-1 15 TRBV5-6 NA TGTGCCAGCAGCCACACCTTAACGGGATACAATGAGCAGTTCTTC CASSHTLTGYNEQFF
few TRBJ1-2 13 TRBV20-1 NA TGCAGTGCCTTCCGCACTCGGGACGACGGCTACACCTTC CSAFRTRDDGYTF
NA TRBJ1-1 13 TRBV6-5 NA TGTGCCAGCAGTTTCCACTTAAATATGGAGGCTTTCTTT CASSFHLNMEAFF
NA TRBJ1-1 15 TRBV3-1 TRBD1 TGTGCCAGCAGCCACGTACAGGGGGCTCCTAAAGAAGCTTTCTTT CASSHVQGAPKEAFF
NA TRBJ1-5 17 TRBV20-1 NA TGCAGTGCCACCCCGACCCCGGGCCCCAGTTACAATCAGCCCCAGCATTTT CSATPTPGPSYNQPQHF
NA TRBJ2-3 17 TRBV20-1 TRBD2 TGCAGTGCCTTCGGCCTCTTACTAGCGGGAGGAGCAGATACGCAGTATTTT CSAFGLLLAGGADTQYF
few TRBJ2-2 16 TRBV11-2 TRBD1 TGTGCCAGCAGCCAACCGAGGACAGGATGGTCCGGGGAGCTGTTTTTT CASSQPRTGWSGELFF
few TRBJ2-7 15 TRBV7-2 TRBD1 TGTGCCAGCAGCCGACAGGGATGGGGGCCCTACGAGCAGTACTTC CASSRQGWGPYEQYF
many TRBJ1-1 15 TRBV4-3 NA TGCGCCAGCAGCCCGGTATGGGGGGGAGAGACTGAAGCTTTCTTT CASSPVWGGETEAFF
NA TRBJ1-5 15 TRBV6-1 NA TGTGCCAGCAGTGAAGGGGGGTGGCAAGGTCAGCCCCAGCATTTT CASSEGGWQGQPQHF
few TRBJ2-5 13 TRBV10-3 NA TGTGCCATCGAACAGAATAAGGGAGAGACCCAGTACTTC CAIEQNKGETQYF
NA TRBJ2-5 12 TRBV20-1 NA TGCAGTGCAAAAAGGGGGTTAGAGACCCAGTACTTC CSAKRGLETQYF
many TRBJ2-7 15 TRBV29-1 TRBD2 TGCAGCGTTGACTCAGATACCGGGACTACCTACGAGCAGTACTTC CSVDSDTGTTYEQYF
many TRBJ2-7 16 TRBV6-5 TRBD1 TGTGCCAGCAGTTACTCTTACACAGGGGGCTGGAACGAGCAGTACTTC CASSYSYTGGWNEQYF
NA TRBJ2-1 16 TRBV7-9 TRBD1 TGTGCCAGCAGCCCTCCCCCCGACAGGGTGAAAGTTGAGCAGTTCTTC CASSPPPDRVKVEQFF
NA TRBJ2-7 14 TRBV10-2 NA TGCGCCAGCAAAATGCGGGCAGAAAACTACGAGCAGTACTTC CASKMRAENYEQYF
NA TRBJ1-5 14 TRBV3-1 NA TGTGCCAGCAGCCTCGGTCTTTTGCCCCGGCCCCAGCATTTT CASSLGLLPRPQHF
few TRBJ2-3 15 TRBV5-1 NA TGCGCCAGCAGCGCCCAGCCGACCGGGGGAGATACGCAGTATTTT CASSAQPTGGDTQYF